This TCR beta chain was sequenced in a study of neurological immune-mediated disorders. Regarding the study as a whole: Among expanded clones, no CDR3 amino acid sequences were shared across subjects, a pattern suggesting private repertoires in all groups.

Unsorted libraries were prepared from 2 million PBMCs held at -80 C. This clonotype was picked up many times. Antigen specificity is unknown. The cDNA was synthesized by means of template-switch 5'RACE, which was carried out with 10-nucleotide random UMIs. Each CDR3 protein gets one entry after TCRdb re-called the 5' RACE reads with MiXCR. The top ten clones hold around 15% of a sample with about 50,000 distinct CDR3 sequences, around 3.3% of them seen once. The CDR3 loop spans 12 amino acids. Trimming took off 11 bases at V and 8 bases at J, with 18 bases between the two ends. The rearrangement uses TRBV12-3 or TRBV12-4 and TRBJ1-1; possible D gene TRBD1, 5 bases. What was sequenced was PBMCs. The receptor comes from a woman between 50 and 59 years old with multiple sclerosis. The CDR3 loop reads CAGKGVNEEAFF. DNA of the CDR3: TGTGCCGGAAAAGGGGTTAATGAGGAAGCTTTCTTT.